A single sample is the source of the 21 T cell receptor beta chains below, sequenced in a study of OX40 agonist ivuxolimab in advanced cancers. The table came from immunoSEQ multiplex PCR; TCRdb's copy has only in-frame clones and leaves some out. Of around 69,000 clones in the sample, 80% to 90% were seen once. This specimen was CD4+ or CD8+ T cells sorted from blood, taken in a trial of the OX40 agonist ivuxolimab. The receptors were gathered from an adult with an advanced solid tumor such as melanoma, head and neck, liver or kidney cancer.

The V gene is TRBV5-1, the J gene TRBJ2-4; D may be TRBD1 (5 bases). Trimming stripped 0 bases from V and 6 bases from J, with 10 bases between. The CDR3 sequence is 14 residues long. Per germline, CDR1 SGHRS and CDR2 YFSETQ. The CDR3 DNA sequence: TGCGCCAGCAGCTTGGACAGGTCGGCAAACATTCAGTACTTC. Protein sequence: CASSLDRSANIQYF. Full variable domain (missing parts from reference TRBV5-1 and TRBJ2-4): KAGVTQTPRYLIKTRGQQVTLSCSPISGHRSVSWYQQTPGQGLQFLFEYFSETQRNKGNFPGRFSGRQFSNSRSEMNVSTLELGDSALYLCASSLDRSANIQYFGAGTRLSVL.

The V and J genes are TRBV5-4 and TRBJ2-1; D unresolved. The germline V gene encodes CDR1 SGHNT and CDR2 YYREEE (reference sequence). The CDR3 totals 11 residues. The V gene lost 3 bases and the J gene lost 2 bases, with 0 bases spanning the gap. The CDR3 coding sequence is TGTGCCAGCAGCTCCTACAATGAGCAGTTCTTC. This encodes CASSSYNEQFF.

The genes are TRBV5-4 and TRBJ2-7, with 10 bases fitting TRBD2. Germline lookup yields CDR1 SGHNT and CDR2 YYREEE (reference sequence). CDR3 size: 16 residues. Germline trimming cut 4 bases from V and 0 bases from J; bases unmatched to any gene: 7. The CDR3 coding sequence is TGTGCCAGCAGCCATGTAGCGGGAGGCCTCTCCTACGAGCAGTACTTC. Protein sequence: CASSHVAGGLSYEQYF.

This chain connects TRBV7-9 to TRBJ2-1; 9 bases are a match to TRBD2. The J segment lost 5 bases and the V segment lost 5 bases, leaving 4 bases of the junction unmatched. From germline, CDR1 is SEHNR and CDR2 FQNEAQ (reference sequence). This CDR3 has 14 amino acids. The CDR3 region has the DNA TGTGCCAGCAGCCCCCGACTAGCGGACAATGAGCAGTTCTTC. Translation gives CASSPRLADNEQFF.

The gene calls are TRBV6-1 and TRBJ1-5; possible D gene TRBD1, 6 bases. The germline V and J ends were trimmed by 10 bases and 2 bases, with 18 bases remaining between them. The length of the CDR3 is 15 residues. Germline V gives CDR1 MNHNS, CDR2 SASEGT. CDR3 region: CATTGSPFGNQPQHF. Here the CDR3 DNA reads TGTGCCACAACAGGGTCACCCTTTGGCAATCAGCCCCAGCATTTT.

This chain joins TRBV4-2 and TRBJ2-7; TRBD2 might be the D (5 bases). V gave up 0 bases and J gave up 0 bases, with 12 bases separating them. The CDR3 has 16 amino acids. Germline loops: CDR1 LGHNA, CDR2 YNFKEQ. The CDR3 region is CASSQDLTIGSYEQYF. CDR3 coding DNA: TGTGCCAGCAGCCAAGATTTGACTATTGGCTCCTACGAGCAGTACTTC.

The CDR3 region has the DNA TGTGCCAGTGGACTAGCGGGAGGAAGCTCCTACGAGCAGTACTTC. It is translated as CASGLAGGSSYEQYF. The J gene is TRBJ2-7, the V gene TRBV5-8, with 14 bases aligning to TRBD2. This CDR3 comprises 15 residues. Germline V gene lookup returns CDR1 SGHTS and CDR2 YDEGEE. Unmatched junction bases numbered 4, after V lost 8 bases and J lost 0 bases.

DNA for the CDR3: TGTGCCATCAGTCGGACTAGCCCTGAGAACACCGGGGAGCTGTTTTTT. Residues: CAISRTSPENTGELFF. The chain employs TRBV10-3 and TRBJ2-2; TRBD2 matches 8 bases. Per germline, CDR1 ENHRY and CDR2 SYGVKD. Trimming took 5 bases from V and 1 from J; bases not matched to a gene: 6. The CDR3 runs to 16 residues.

V is TRBV19 and J is TRBJ1-2, with D uncertain. The CDR3 is made up of 17 amino acids. CDR1 is LNHDA and CDR2 is SQIVND in the germline V gene (reference sequence). The ends were cut back, 1 base at V and 5 bases at J, with 20 bases in the middle. This CDR3 reads CASSIGSGGVKMYGYTF. CDR3 sequence (DNA): TGTGCCAGTAGTATAGGGAGCGGCGGGGTAAAAATGTATGGCTACACCTTC.

CDR3 sequence: CATSPGNQPQHF. CDR3 nucleotide sequence: TGTGCCACCAGCCCCGGAAATCAGCCCCAGCATTTT. The J gene is TRBJ1-5, the V gene TRBV15; D unclear. V was pared by 5 bases and J by 4 bases, with 6 bases between. CDR3 length: 12 residues. Per the germline V gene, CDR1 is LNHNV and CDR2 is YYDKDF (reference sequence). Together with reference TRBV15 and TRBJ1-5, the CDR3 gives the full variable domain: DAMVIQNPRYQVTQFGKPVTLSCSQTLNHNVMYWYQQKSSQAPKLLFHYYDKDFNNEADTPDNFQSRRPNTSFCFLDIRSPGLGDTAMYLCATSPGNQPQHFGDGTRLSIL.

The V and J genes are TRBV7-2 and TRBJ1-4; TRBD1 matches 7 bases. This CDR3 has 15 residues. Germline lookup yields CDR1 SGHTA and CDR2 FQGNSA. The V and J ends lost 5 bases and 3 bases, in that order; junction bases with no gene match: 6. The CDR3 reads CASSPRQGANEKLFF. The CDR3, as DNA: TGTGCCAGCAGCCCCCGACAGGGTGCTAATGAAAAACTGTTTTTT.

A word on this clone: Mismatch with germline at one junction end may stem from a read error. J is TRBJ1-1 and V is TRBV15; D is unclear. Germline CDR1 LNHNV, CDR2 YYDKDF (reference sequence). The CDR3 consists of 14 residues. CDR3 sequence reads: CATSRFSLNAEAFF. The CDR3 bases are TGTGCCACCAGCAGATTCTCCCTGAACGCTGAAGCTTTCTTT.

Only one count was recorded for this clone. The rearrangement joins TRBV29-1 to TRBJ1-4; D might be TRBD1 (5 bases). V was trimmed by 4 bases and J by 0 bases, leaving 6 bases between them. CDR1 is SQVTM and CDR2 is ANQGSEA in the germline V gene. The CDR3 has 13 amino acids. CDR3 amino acids: CSVATATNEKLFF. Here the CDR3 DNA reads TGCAGCGTTGCGACAGCAACTAATGAAAAACTGTTTTTT. Filled out from reference TRBV29-1 and TRBJ1-4, the complete variable domain reads SAVISQKPSRDICQRGTSLTIQCQVDSQVTMMFWYRQQPGQSLTLIATANQGSEATYESGFVIDKFPISRPNLTFSTLTVSNMSPEDSSIYLCSVATATNEKLFFGSGTQLSVL.

This clone was detected only once. The rearrangement links TRBV7-2 to TRBJ2-7, with a weak D call TRBD1 (6 bases). Germline CDR1 and CDR2: SGHTA and FQGNSA. V shed 5 bases and J shed 5 bases, with 13 bases lying between them. The CDR3 has 13 amino acids. The DNA of the CDR3 is TGTGCCAGCAGCCCAGGGTACAGGGACGAGCAGTACTTC. It encodes CASSPGYRDEQYF.

The chain has TRBV7-6 and TRBJ2-7; D is unclear. CDR1 is SGHVS and CDR2 is FNYEAQ in the germline V gene. Trimming took 1 base from V and 1 from J, leaving 11 bases between them. The CDR3 loop spans 15 amino acids. The CDR3 coding sequence is TGTGCCAGCAGCTTAGACGACGTACGTTCCTACGAGCAGTACTTC. This encodes CASSLDDVRSYEQYF.

The chain links TRBV30 to TRBJ1-5; no firm D call. The V and J ends lost 0 bases and 11 bases respectively, with 11 bases between them. CDR1 is GTSNPN, CDR2 SVGIG, per germline (reference sequence). This CDR3 comprises 12 residues. This CDR3 reads CAWSVSGYTQHF. CDR3 DNA sequence: TGTGCCTGGAGTGTAAGCGGGTATACCCAGCATTTT.

The chain recombines TRBV28 with TRBJ1-2; possible D gene TRBD1, 6 bases. V was clipped by 6 bases and J by 5 bases, with 19 bases between them. CDR1 is MDHEN, CDR2 SYDVKM, per germline. The CDR3 loop spans 15 amino acids. The DNA for the CDR3 is TGTGCCAGCAGCACAACCAGGGGCCTCGCTTATGGCTACACCTTC. Residues: CASSTTRGLAYGYTF.

The chain couples TRBV28 to TRBJ2-3, with D perhaps matching TRBD1 (6 bases). Germline loops: CDR1 MDHEN, CDR2 SYDVKM. The CDR3 consists of 13 residues. The V end lost 7 bases, the J end lost 1 base, and 9 bases lay between the germline ends. CDR3 bases: TGTGCCAGCATAAAGGGGGGCACAGATACGCAGTATTTT. Residues: CASIKGGTDTQYF.

The V and J genes are TRBV2 and TRBJ1-1; D is undetermined. Trimming removed 4 bases at V and 0 bases at J, with 9 bases between. Germline CDR1 reads SNHLY; CDR2 reads FYNNEI. The CDR3 runs to 14 residues. CDR3 DNA sequence: TGTGCCAGCAGTGGGCGGGGAATGAACACTGAAGCTTTCTTT. Translated: CASSGRGMNTEAFF.

This clone was counted a single time. The chain couples TRBV20-1 to TRBJ1-1; D gene unclear. Trimming left V 2 bases short and J 3 bases short, with 4 bases between. This CDR3 spans 11 amino acids. CDR1 is DFQATT and CDR2 is SNEGSKA in the germline V gene (reference sequence). CDR3 residues: CSARTYTEAFF. The CDR3 DNA reads TGCAGTGCTAGAACTTACACTGAAGCTTTCTTT.

The rearrangement links TRBV6-1 to TRBJ2-3, with TRBD1 matching 9 bases. This CDR3 region has 14 residues. Per the germline V gene, CDR1 is MNHNS and CDR2 is SASEGT. V shed 8 bases, J shed 2 bases, and the junction held 5 bases outside the gene matches. The CDR3 is CASRTGALTDTQYF. CDR3 sequence (DNA): TGTGCCAGCCGGACAGGGGCTCTCACAGATACGCAGTATTTT.